The T cell receptor (beta chain) described here comes from a study of cytotoxic CD8 clonotypes in ibrutinib-treated CLL. Whole-study context: The subjects consisted of about 10 relapsed/refractory and over 14 treatment-naive individuals, with roughly 17 IGHV unmutated.

Sequenced by immunoSEQ multiplex PCR; TCRdb stores in-frame clones only, minus some. Seen here are tens of thousands of clones, about 86% observed once, and the top ten hold about 5.8%. This receptor was taken from a human donor with chronic lymphocytic leukemia. Sequencing used PBMCs, obtained before ibrutinib treatment.

The CDR3 DNA reads TGTGCCAGCAGCGATTTCCCGACTAGCGGGAGCCAAGAGACCCAGTACTTC. Translating gives CASSDFPTSGSQETQYF. This sequence joins TRBV7-6 and TRBJ2-5; TRBD2 matches 12 bases. The CDR3 has 17 residues. Unmatched junction bases numbered 8, after V lost 5 bases and J lost 1 base. Germline V CDR1 and CDR2: SGHVS, FNYEAQ.